One and the same sample provided the 9 T cell receptor beta chains below, sequenced in a study of control samples from healthy donors and cancer patients. Using immunoSEQ multiplex PCR, the repertoire was profiled, and TCRdb retains in-frame clones only, with some absent. The table shows 80,000 or so clones, with about 95% occurring only once. The sequenced sample was blood. The receptors stem from a middle-aged woman in good health.

The chain joins TRBV18 to TRBJ2-1; D is uncertain. Looked up from germline, CDR1 is KGHSH and CDR2 is LQKENI. The length of the CDR3 is 16 residues. V lost 1 base and J lost 1, with 11 bases in between. CDR3 DNA: TGTGCCAGCTCACCACTCTTAGACACTTCCTACAATGAGCAGTTCTTC. Amino acids: CASSPLLDTSYNEQFF. The variable domain in full, with the rest retrieved from reference TRBV18 and TRBJ2-1, is NAGVMQNPRHLVRRRGQEARLRCSPMKGHSHVYWYRQLPEEGLKFMVYLQKENIIDESGMPKERFSAEFPKEGPSILRIQQVVRGDSAAYFCASSPLLDTSYNEQFFGPGTRLTVL.

The V gene is TRBV5-4, the J gene TRBJ2-3; D unresolved. CDR3 size: 14 residues. CDR1 and CDR2 (germline): SGHNT, YYREEE (reference sequence). Trimming cost V 2 bases and J 6 bases, with 13 bases left between them. The DNA for the CDR3 is TGTGCCAGCAGCTTAGGTCCGTTGATGGATACGCAGTATTTT. It translates to CASSLGPLMDTQYF.

The chain has TRBV24-1 and TRBJ2-7; the match to TRBD1 covers 9 bases. CDR1 and CDR2 (germline): KGHDR, SFDVKD. This CDR3 region has 15 residues. The V segment lost 2 bases and the J segment 5 bases; nucleotides outside the gene matches: 6. This CDR3 is CATSDWGTGTDEQYF. The CDR3 coding sequence is TGTGCCACCAGTGATTGGGGGACAGGGACGGACGAGCAGTACTTC.

About this clone: Different DNA sequences within this sample yield the same CDR3. The J gene is TRBJ2-1, the V gene TRBV6-6; no reliable D call. V lost 0 bases to trimming and J lost 4 bases, with 7 bases between them. CDR1 is MNHNY and CDR2 is SVGAGI in the germline V gene (reference sequence). The CDR3 has 14 residues. CDR3 bases: TGTGCCAGCAGTTACTCGAGAGTGTACAATGAGCAGTTCTTC. This encodes CASSYSRVYNEQFF.

J is TRBJ1-1 and V is TRBV5-1, with D possibly TRBD1 on 5 matching bases. The CDR3 extends over 14 amino acids. V was pared by 1 base and J by 0 bases, with 7 bases between. Per the germline V gene, CDR1 is SGHRS and CDR2 is YFSETQ. CDR3 region: CASSLRGLNTEAFF. In DNA, the CDR3 is TGCGCCAGCAGCTTGCGGGGACTGAACACTGAAGCTTTCTTT.

This clone has only one observation. The chain combines TRBV9 with TRBJ2-1; TRBD1 or TRBD2 may be the D gene (5 bases each). Trimming took 0 bases from V and 2 from J, leaving 9 bases between them. This CDR3 contains 15 residues. From germline, CDR1 is SGDLS and CDR2 YYNGEE. The CDR3 loop reads CASSVVGGTYNEQFF. In DNA form, the CDR3 reads TGTGCCAGCAGCGTAGTTGGGGGAACCTACAATGAGCAGTTCTTC.

V gene TRBV4-2 combines with J gene TRBJ2-3; the match to TRBD2 covers 10 bases. This CDR3 is 16 amino acids long. Per the germline V gene, CDR1 is LGHNA and CDR2 is YNFKEQ. V lost 0 bases, J lost 2 bases, and 2 bases stayed unmatched. The CDR3 loop reads CASSQEGTSATDTQYF. CDR3 bases: TGTGCCAGCAGCCAAGAGGGGACTAGCGCCACAGATACGCAGTATTTT.

The chain recombines TRBV28 with TRBJ1-3, with D unresolved. This CDR3 region has 16 residues. The V and J ends lost 6 bases and 0 bases respectively, with 15 bases between them. Per germline, CDR1 MDHEN and CDR2 SYDVKM. CDR3 loop: CASSPAQDYSGNTIYF. CDR3 DNA sequence: TGTGCCAGCAGCCCAGCCCAGGACTACTCTGGAAACACCATATATTTT. The variable domain in full, completed from reference TRBV28 and TRBJ1-3, reads DVKVTQSSRYLVKRTGEKVFLECVQDMDHENMFWYRQDPGLGLRLIYFSYDVKMKEKGDIPEGYSVSREKKERFSLILESASTNQTSMYLCASSPAQDYSGNTIYFGEGSWLTVV.

This chain uses TRBV7-9 with TRBJ1-2, with 7 bases fitting TRBD1. The CDR3 extends over 15 amino acids. Germline-derived CDR1 and CDR2 are SEHNR and FQNEAQ (reference sequence). Germline trimming cut 1 base from V and 5 bases from J; bases unmatched to any gene: 7. CDR3 coding DNA: TGTGCCAGCAGCTTAGATTGGGGGACAGATTATGGCTACACCTTC. Translating it yields CASSLDWGTDYGYTF.